These 25 T cell receptor beta chains were all obtained from the same sample, sequenced in a study of tumor and adjacent non-tumor tissue in lung cancer. The template was RNA from unsorted bulk tissue. TCRbeta libraries were built with three rounds of nested PCR, modified from ARM-PCR. One entry per CDR3 protein, called by TCRdb with MiXCR from the multiplex PCR reads. The sample lists about 110,000 distinct CDR3 sequences; roughly 80% were seen once. Sequencing was performed on lung tumor tissue. The receptor source for this set is a woman in her sixties or seventies with non-small cell lung cancer.

On this clonotype: This clone may be a read error of a much larger clone one base away. The chain couples TRBV20-1 to TRBJ1-5, with D perhaps matching TRBD1 (5 bases). Germline V gene data show CDR1 as DFQATT and CDR2 as SNEGSKA (reference sequence). The CDR3 is 14 amino acids. The CDR3 DNA follows: TGCAGTGCAAAGGGGAGTTTGGGCAATCAGCTCCAGCATTTT. Amino acid sequence: CSAKGSLGNQLQHF.

A word on this clonotype: Given a much more abundant clone one base away, this may be a read error. V and J are TRBV20-1 and TRBJ2-1; either TRBD1 or TRBD2 may supply D (5 bases each). Germline-derived CDR1 and CDR2 are DFQATT and SNEGSKA (reference sequence). The CDR3 is 12 amino acids. Between the trimmed V and J ends, which lost 7 bases and 4 bases, there was a span of 11 bases. The CDR3 here is CSVTRGYNEQFF. Written as DNA, the CDR3 is TGCAGTGTAACTAGGGGATACAATGAGCAGTTCTTC.

As concerns this clonotype: Relative to the germline gene, one junction end is altered; a read error may explain this. The chain recombines TRBV11-3 with TRBJ2-1; 12 positions agree with TRBD2. The CDR3 extends over 17 amino acids. Germline V gene sequence: CDR1 SGHNT, CDR2 YENEEA. The CDR3 reads CASSLELTSGSHGEQFF. CDR3 sequence (DNA): TGTGCCAGTAGCTTAGAGTTGACTAGCGGGAGCCACGGTGAGCAGTTTTTC. Full variable domain (rest looked up from reference TRBV11-3 and TRBJ2-1): EAGVVQSPRYKIIEKKQPVAFWCNPISGHNTLYWYLQNLGQGPELLIRYENEEAVDDSQLPKDRFSAERLKGVDSTLKIQPAELGDSAVYLCASSLELTSGSHGEQFFGPGTRLTVL.

About this clonotype itself: A read error may explain this, as a much larger clone is one base away. The chain couples TRBV20-1 to TRBJ1-6; 7 nucleotides match TRBD1. The CDR3 runs 14 residues. CDR1 and CDR2 from the germline V gene are DFQATT and SNEGSKA (reference sequence). The CDR3 region has the DNA TGCAGTGCTAAAGAGGGACAGAATAATTCACTCCTCCACTTT. Protein product: CSAKEGQNNSLLHF.

In the case of this clonotype: This sequence may be a read error, since a much larger clone differs from it by one base. This chain joins TRBV20-1 and TRBJ2-3, with 10 bases fitting TRBD2. The CDR3 is made up of 15 amino acids. J lost 7 bases, V lost 3 bases, and 10 bases had no gene match. From germline, CDR1 is DFQATT and CDR2 SNEGSKA (reference sequence). The CDR3: CSASEREGETYTQYF. The CDR3 DNA reads as TGCAGTGCTAGCGAGCGGGAGGGGGAGACATATACGCAGTATTTT.

As for this clonotype: This likely comes from a read error, as the CDR3 has no conserved phenylalanine or tryptophan at its end. This sequence joins TRBV12-3 or TRBV12-4 and TRBJ2-3; TRBD2 might be the D (5 bases). The CDR3 is 12 residues long. As DNA, the CDR3 is TGTGCTAGCAGTTTACGAGGGGATACGCAGTATTAT. Its protein product is CASSLRGDTQYY.

The chain couples TRBV11-3 to TRBJ2-1; 8 positions match TRBD2. V gave up 10 bases and J gave up 5 bases; unmatched junction bases: 19. CDR3 length: 17 amino acids. Looked up from germline, CDR1 is SGHNT and CDR2 is YENEEA. Here the CDR3 DNA reads TGTGCCATCAACTTAAAGTTGAGTAGCGGGAACCACAATGAGCAGTTCTTC. Translation gives CAINLKLSSGNHNEQFF.

This clonotype was detected only a few times. A read error may be the cause here, since a much bigger clone is one base away. V usage is TRBV4-3 and J usage is TRBJ2-3; D gene unclear. Germline values: CDR1 LGHNA, CDR2 YSLEER. This CDR3 spans 16 amino acids. V was shortened by 3 bases and J by 1 base, with 14 bases between the two germline ends. CDR3 loop: CASSQESVRGTDTQYF. The CDR3 region has the DNA TGCGCCAGCAGCCAGGAATCCGTTAGGGGCACAGATACGCAGTATTTT.

On this clonotype: One end of the junction is discordant with germline, which a read error may explain. The chain carries TRBV11-3 and TRBJ2-3; a possible D gene is TRBD2 (6 bases). Germline assignment: CDR1 SGHNT and CDR2 YENEEA. This CDR3 has 15 residues. This CDR3 reads CSSSPAGQGGHTQYF. As DNA, the CDR3 is TGTTCCAGTAGCCCCGCCGGGCAGGGAGGACATACGCAGTATTTT.

Worth noting for this clonotype: A much larger clone sits a single nucleotide away, making a read error possible. The CDR3 nucleotides read TGCAGTGCTAGTGTGGGTACCGATGAGCAGTTCTTC. This gives the protein CSASVGTDEQFF. The V call is TRBV20-1, the J call TRBJ2-1; D ambiguous. V was pared by 3 bases and J by 8 bases, with 11 bases between. The CDR3 covers 12 residues. The germline V gene has CDR1 DFQATT and CDR2 SNEGSKA (reference sequence).

This clonotype was counted a few times. The CDR3 region is CASSYGTSGSYWQYF. The CDR3 DNA follows: TGTGCCAGCAGCTACGGGACTAGCGGAAGCTACTGGCAGTACTTC. The rearrangement joins TRBV11-2 to TRBJ2-7; 11 nucleotides agree with TRBD2. The V segment lost 4 bases and the J segment 9 bases; nucleotides outside the gene matches: 11. Per the germline V gene, CDR1 is SGHAT and CDR2 is FQNNGV. The CDR3 runs to 15 residues.

Concerning this clonotype itself: This may be a read error, as it is one base from a much larger clone. V usage is TRBV4-3 and J usage is TRBJ2-1, with 7 nucleotides matching TRBD2. This CDR3 has 14 amino acids. Germline trimming cut 1 base from V and 11 bases from J; bases unmatched to any gene: 8. Per germline, CDR1 LGHNA and CDR2 YSLEER. DNA of the CDR3: TGCGCCAGCAGCCAAGTTCTAGCGGTCGGGCAGCAGTTCTTC. Its protein product is CASSQVLAVGQQFF.

The chain employs TRBV11-2 and TRBJ2-1, with D perhaps TRBD1 (6 bases). CDR1 and CDR2 from the germline V gene are SGHAT and FQNNGV. The CDR3 contains 13 residues. Trimming pared 0 bases from V and 15 bases from J, leaving 15 bases between. The CDR3 bases are TGTGCCAGCAGCTTAGATCAACAGGGTATGCGGTTCTTC. Protein: CASSLDQQGMRFF.

Details on this clonotype: One end of the junction varies from germline; a read error may be responsible. The chain is built from TRBV11-2 and TRBJ1-6, with no clear D. The CDR3 loop spans 14 amino acids. Germline values: CDR1 SGHAT, CDR2 FQNNGV. The CDR3 DNA sequence: TGTGCCAGTAGCTTAGAAGCAGGTAATTCACCCCTCCACTTC. This gives the protein CASSLEAGNSPLHF.

Worth noting for this clonotype: Since the CDR3 does not end with the conserved phenylalanine or tryptophan, this likely comes from a read error. V usage is TRBV6-6 and J usage is TRBJ2-7, with 8 bases aligning to TRBD1. The CDR3 contains 15 residues. The germline CDR1 and CDR2 sequences are MNHNY and SVGAGI (reference sequence). The J segment lost 4 bases and the V segment lost 5 bases, leaving 10 bases of the junction unmatched. CDR3 coding DNA: TGTGCCAGCAGTCGCCACACAGGGGGAGAATACGAGCAGTACTCC. Protein product: CASSRHTGGEYEQYS.

This clonotype was seen many times. The rearrangement links TRBV4-2 to TRBJ2-3; TRBD2 matches at 11 bases. CDR3 length: 17 residues. With V trimmed by 4 bases and J by 2 bases, 8 bases remained unmatched. Germline V lookup: CDR1 LGHNA, CDR2 YNFKEQ. CDR3: CASSLGLAAQNTDTQYF. CDR3 nucleotides: TGTGCCAGCAGCCTGGGACTAGCGGCCCAAAACACAGATACGCAGTATTTT.

This clonotype was seen at least ten times. The CDR3 spells CASSFRGLKNTEAFF. DNA of the CDR3: TGTGCCAGCAGCTTCCGGGGACTTAAGAACACTGAAGCTTTCTTT. The chain is built from TRBV5-6 and TRBJ1-1; a weak D match, TRBD1 (5 bases). Germline lookup yields CDR1 SGHDT and CDR2 YYEEEE. V was trimmed by 2 bases and J by 1 base, leaving 12 bases between them. The CDR3 extends over 15 amino acids. The whole variable domain, filled in from reference TRBV5-6 and TRBJ1-1, reads DAGVTQSPTHLIKTRGQQVTLRCSPKSGHDTVSWYQQALGQGPQFIFQYYEEEERQRGNFPDRFSGHQFPNYSSELNVNALLLGDSALYLCASSFRGLKNTEAFFGQGTRLTVV.

As concerns this clonotype: This may arise from a read error, as a much more abundant clone is one base away. V usage is TRBV28 and J usage is TRBJ2-7; 8 positions match TRBD1. Germline CDR1 is MDHEN and CDR2 is SYDVKM. This CDR3 comprises 16 residues. Germline trimming cut 10 bases from V and 3 bases from J; bases unmatched to any gene: 17. CDR3 bases: TGTGCCATCAGGGAGAGGAGCGACAGGGGATTCTACGAGCAGTACTTC. Its translation: CAIRERSDRGFYEQYF.

Of note for this clonotype: A much more abundant neighbour one base away suggests this may be a read error. The chain joins TRBV4-2 to TRBJ1-2, with D tentatively TRBD1 (5 bases). The length of the CDR3 is 16 residues. CDR1 is LGHNA and CDR2 is YNFKEQ in the germline V gene. CDR3 DNA: TGTGCCAGCAGCCAAGATCAGGGATGGGCTAACCATGGCTACACCTTC. Its protein product is CASSQDQGWANHGYTF.

V and J are TRBV6-2 or TRBV6-3 and TRBJ2-7; tentative D call: TRBD1 (5 bases). Trimming removed 9 bases from V and 5 bases from J, with 17 bases in between. Germline V gives CDR1 MNHEY, CDR2 SVGEGT. The CDR3 spans 13 residues. CDR3 residues: CARSSRGIDEQYF. The DNA of the CDR3 is TGTGCCAGAAGCTCTAGGGGAATTGACGAGCAGTACTTC.

This clonotype was detected many times. The rearrangement joins TRBV29-1 to TRBJ2-7; D is perhaps TRBD1 (6 bases). This CDR3 contains 13 residues. CDR1 is SQVTM, CDR2 ANQGSEA, per germline. The V and J ends lost 6 bases and 2 bases respectively, with 14 bases between them. As DNA, the CDR3 is TGCAGCGTAATAAGGGACAACCCCTACGAGCAGTACTTC. It codes for CSVIRDNPYEQYF.

The sample holds a few counts of this clonotype. Since a much larger clone is just one base distant, this may be a read error. Here the CDR3 omits its conserved ending phenylalanine or tryptophan, so a read error is the likely source. The V gene is TRBV20-1, the J gene TRBJ2-1, with D unclear. Trimming stripped 1 base from V and 8 bases from J, with 9 bases between. Germline CDR1 DFQATT, CDR2 SNEGSKA (reference sequence). CDR3 length equals 12 residues. The chain's CDR3 is CSARVGTDEQFI. The CDR3 DNA reads as TGCAGTGCTAGAGTGGGTACCGATGAGCAGTTCATC.

This clonotype was seen a single time. The chain links TRBV11-2 to TRBJ2-7; D uncertain. Germline CDR1 is SGHAT and CDR2 is FQNNGV. V gave up 6 bases and J gave up 4 bases, with 16 bases separating them. The CDR3 has 14 residues. The CDR3 reads CASSRDRGVYEQYF. The DNA of the CDR3 is TGTGCCAGCAGTAGGGATCGCGGAGTATACGAGCAGTACTTC. The full variable domain, with the rest looked up from reference TRBV11-2 and TRBJ2-7, is EAGVAQSPRYKIIEKRQSVAFWCNPISGHATLYWYQQILGQGPKLLIQFQNNGVVDDSQLPKDRFSAERLKGVDSTLKIQPAKLEDSAVYLCASSRDRGVYEQYFGPGTRLTVT.

In its sample, this clonotype was seen once. At one end the junction does not follow the germline gene, possibly because of a read error. The V call is TRBV6-5, the J call TRBJ2-1; unclear D gene. The CDR3 covers 11 residues. Germline V gene data show CDR1 as MNHEY and CDR2 as SVGAGI. CDR3 sequence (DNA): TGTACCAGCATGGTAGGGAATGAGCAGTTCTTC. It is translated as CTSMVGNEQFF.

Regarding this clonotype: One end of the junction varies from germline; a read error may be responsible. This sequence joins TRBV20-1 and TRBJ1-5, with D unclear. The CDR3 consists of 13 residues. The germline CDR1 and CDR2 sequences are DFQATT and SNEGSKA (reference sequence). The CDR3 loop is CSVQSDDGQSQHF. The CDR3 DNA is TGCAGTGTTCAGTCCGATGACGGTCAGTCCCAGCATTTT.